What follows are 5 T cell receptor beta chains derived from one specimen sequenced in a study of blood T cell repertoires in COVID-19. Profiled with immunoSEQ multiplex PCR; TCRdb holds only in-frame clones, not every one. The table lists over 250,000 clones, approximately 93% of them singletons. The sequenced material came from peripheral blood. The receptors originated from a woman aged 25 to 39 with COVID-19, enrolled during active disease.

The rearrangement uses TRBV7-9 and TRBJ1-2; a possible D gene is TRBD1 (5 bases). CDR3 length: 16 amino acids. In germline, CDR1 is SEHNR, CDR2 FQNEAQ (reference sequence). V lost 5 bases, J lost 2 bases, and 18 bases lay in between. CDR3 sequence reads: CASSPKGEITNYGYTF. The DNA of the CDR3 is TGTGCCAGCAGCCCAAAAGGGGAAATAACGAACTATGGCTACACCTTC.

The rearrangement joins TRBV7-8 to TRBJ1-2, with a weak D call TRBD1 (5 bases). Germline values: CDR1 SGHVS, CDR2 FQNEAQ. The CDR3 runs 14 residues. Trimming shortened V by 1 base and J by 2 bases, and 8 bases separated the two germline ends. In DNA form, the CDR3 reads TGTGCCAGCAGCTTAGGTCCAGGGAACTATGGCTACACCTTC. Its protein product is CASSLGPGNYGYTF.

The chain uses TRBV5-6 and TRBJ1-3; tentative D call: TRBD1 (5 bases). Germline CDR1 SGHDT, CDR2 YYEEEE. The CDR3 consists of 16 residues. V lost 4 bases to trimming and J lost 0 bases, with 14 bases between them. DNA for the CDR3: TGTGCCAGCAGCCCACGACAGACAATCTCTGGAAACACCATATATTTT. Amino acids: CASSPRQTISGNTIYF.

The CDR3 is CASSSTTPGGHPISYEQYF. The DNA of the CDR3 is TGTGCCAGCAGCTCCACCACCCCTGGCGGACACCCGATCTCCTACGAGCAGTACTTC. The rearrangement links TRBV5-6 to TRBJ2-7, with D perhaps TRBD1 (5 bases). V was clipped by 3 bases and J by 0 bases, with 25 bases between them. Germline lookup yields CDR1 SGHDT and CDR2 YYEEEE. The CDR3 length is 19 residues. Full variable domain (outside the CDR3, taken from reference TRBV5-6 and TRBJ2-7): DAGVTQSPTHLIKTRGQQVTLRCSPKSGHDTVSWYQQALGQGPQFIFQYYEEEERQRGNFPDRFSGHQFPNYSSELNVNALLLGDSALYLCASSSTTPGGHPISYEQYFGPGTRLTVT.

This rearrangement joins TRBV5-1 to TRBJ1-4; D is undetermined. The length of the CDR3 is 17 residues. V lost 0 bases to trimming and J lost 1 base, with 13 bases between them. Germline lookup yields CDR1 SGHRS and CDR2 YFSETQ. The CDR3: CASSLGWESGTNEKLFF. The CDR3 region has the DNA TGCGCCAGCAGCTTGGGTTGGGAGAGTGGAACTAATGAAAAACTGTTTTTT.